Below are 16 T cell receptor beta chains sequenced from a single sample in a study of cytomegalovirus exposure and HLA in healthy donors. 13 Jbeta primers and 60 Vbeta primers were used for the PCR. Here immunoSEQ multiplex PCR was the method, and the copy in TCRdb shows in-frame clones only, minus some. The repertoire holds about 120,000 clones, with roughly 80% as singletons. Sequencing input: PBMCs. Receptors were obtained from a woman aged 40 to 50 in good health and CMV-seropositive.

This CDR3 reads CATAQGLNTGELFF. CDR3 DNA sequence: TGTGCCACCGCCCAGGGATTGAACACCGGGGAGCTGTTTTTT. The rearrangement links TRBV15 to TRBJ2-2; a weak D match, TRBD1 (5 bases). CDR1 is LNHNV, CDR2 YYDKDF, per germline (reference sequence). With 8 bases removed from V and 1 base from J, the gap between germline ends came to 11 bases. The CDR3 runs 14 residues.

The chain links TRBV7-6 to TRBJ2-3; D is perhaps TRBD1 (5 bases). CDR3 size: 14 residues. Germline assignment: CDR1 SGHVS and CDR2 FNYEAQ. Trimming left V 3 bases short and J 4 bases short, with 11 bases between. The CDR3: CASSLGHPADTQYF. As DNA, the CDR3 is TGTGCCAGCAGCTTGGGGCACCCGGCAGATACGCAGTATTTT. The full variable domain, rest sourced from reference TRBV7-6 and TRBJ2-3, is GAGVSQSPRYKVTKRGQDVALRCDPISGHVSLYWYRQALGQGPEFLTYFNYEAQQDKSGLPNDRFSAERPEGSISTLTIQRTEQRDSAMYRCASSLGHPADTQYFGPGTRLTVL.

The chain carries TRBV6-6 and TRBJ2-3, with TRBD2 identical over 10 bases. The CDR3 contains 16 residues. The germline CDR1 and CDR2 sequences are MNHNY and SVGAGI (reference sequence). Germline trimming cut 2 bases from V and 5 bases from J; bases unmatched to any gene: 7. The CDR3 is CASSYGAGGPVDTQYF. The CDR3, as DNA: TGTGCCAGCAGTTACGGAGCGGGAGGGCCGGTAGATACGCAGTATTTT.

The chain links TRBV7-9 to TRBJ1-1; 7 bases agree with TRBD1. The germline V gene encodes CDR1 SEHNR and CDR2 FQNEAQ (reference sequence). The CDR3 spans 13 residues. J lost 4 bases, V lost 6 bases, and 5 bases had no gene match. CDR3 sequence (DNA): TGTGCCAGCAGTTGGGACAGCTCCACTGAAGCTTTCTTT. Translating it yields CASSWDSSTEAFF.

The chain employs TRBV7-8 and TRBJ1-6; 8 bases fit TRBD1. CDR3 length: 14 residues. Germline V CDR1 and CDR2: SGHVS, FQNEAQ. Unmatched junction bases numbered 5, after V lost 6 bases and J lost 7 bases. The CDR3 reads CASRLGQDNSPLHF. CDR3 bases: TGTGCCAGCAGACTGGGACAGGACAATTCACCCCTCCACTTT.

This clone was detected a few times. The V and J genes are TRBV5-4 and TRBJ2-6, with 11 bases matching TRBD1. CDR3 size: 19 residues. The V segment lost 5 bases and the J segment 5 bases; nucleotides outside the gene matches: 15. CDR1 is SGHNT and CDR2 is YYREEE in the germline V gene (reference sequence). CDR3 sequence reads: CASRGGDGQGATRANVLTF. The DNA of the CDR3 is TGTGCCAGCAGGGGCGGGGATGGACAGGGGGCAACACGGGCCAACGTCCTGACTTTC.

This sequence joins TRBV12-5 and TRBJ1-2, with D perhaps TRBD1 (6 bases). The length of the CDR3 is 14 residues. CDR1 is LGHNT and CDR2 is FRNRAP in the germline V gene. The V gene lost 5 bases and the J gene lost 1 base, with 11 bases spanning the gap. Here the CDR3 DNA reads TGTGCTAGTGGTAAGACAGGAAGTAACTATGGCTACACCTTC. Protein sequence: CASGKTGSNYGYTF.

DNA for the CDR3: TGTGCCTGGAGTGGACTCGGGTCGGGTGGTGGGTCGGATACGCAGTATTTT. It codes for CAWSGLGSGGGSDTQYF. The chain carries TRBV30 and TRBJ2-3; D unclear. Germline V gene sequence: CDR1 GTSNPN, CDR2 SVGIG (reference sequence). This CDR3 spans 17 amino acids. Trimming took off 1 base at V and 6 bases at J, with 23 bases between the two ends.

V is TRBV5-1 and J is TRBJ2-7; TRBD2 matches 9 bases. Trimming cost V 0 bases and J 3 bases; bases outside gene matches: 4. Germline CDR1 and CDR2: SGHRS and YFSETQ. The length of the CDR3 is 15 residues. This chain's CDR3 is CASSLVIAGDYEQYF. CDR3 coding DNA: TGCGCCAGCAGCTTGGTAATAGCGGGGGACTACGAGCAGTACTTC. Looking up the rest from reference TRBV5-1 and TRBJ2-7 gives the full variable domain: KAGVTQTPRYLIKTRGQQVTLSCSPISGHRSVSWYQQTPGQGLQFLFEYFSETQRNKGNFPGRFSGRQFSNSRSEMNVSTLELGDSALYLCASSLVIAGDYEQYFGPGTRLTVT.

This clone has a handful of counts. The genes are TRBV19 and TRBJ2-2, with TRBD1 matching 9 bases. CDR3 size: 14 residues. After removal of 10 bases from V and 6 bases from J, the junction contained 9 bases not matched to a gene. Germline V CDR1 and CDR2: LNHDA, SQIVND (reference sequence). The CDR3 sequence: CATRGTGIAGELFF. The DNA of the CDR3 is TGTGCCACTCGGGGGACAGGGATCGCCGGGGAGCTGTTTTTT.

V gene TRBV5-4 combines with J gene TRBJ2-7; 15 bases line up with TRBD2. The CDR3 sequence is 14 residues long. V lost 0 bases to trimming and J lost 13 bases; unmatched junction nucleotides: 5. Germline CDR1 is SGHNT and CDR2 is YYREEE (reference sequence). In nucleotides, the CDR3 is TGTGCCAGCAGCTTGGTAGGACTAGCGGGAGGGCCATACTTC. Its translation is CASSLVGLAGGPYF.

The chain uses TRBV30 and TRBJ2-3; 8 bases are shared with TRBD1. The CDR3 runs 14 residues. Germline V lookup: CDR1 GTSNPN, CDR2 SVGIG (reference sequence). V dropped 2 bases and J dropped 4; count of bases not matched to a gene: 5. Written as DNA, the CDR3 is TGTGCCTGGAGTCCCAGGGGGCGGTCAGATACGCAGTATTTT. This gives the protein CAWSPRGRSDTQYF.

The V gene is TRBV30, the J gene TRBJ1-2; a possible D gene is TRBD1 (6 bases). The CDR3 extends over 13 amino acids. The germline gives CDR1 GTSNPN, CDR2 SVGIG (reference sequence). Trimming left V 8 bases short and J 4 bases short, with 17 bases between. CDR3 nucleotides: TGTGCCCTAAAGAACCAGGGGCCCTATGGCTACACCTTC. Its protein product is CALKNQGPYGYTF.

This chain uses TRBV27 with TRBJ2-5; 7 bases are shared with TRBD1. The junction had 16 bases not matched to a gene; V was cut back by 5 bases and J by 1 base. Germline values: CDR1 MNHEY, CDR2 SMNVEV (reference sequence). CDR3 length equals 18 residues. The CDR3 loop reads CASSRSTGTASLQETQYF. The CDR3 nucleotides read TGTGCCAGCAGTCGATCAACCGGGACAGCATCCCTCCAAGAGACCCAGTACTTC.

The chain has TRBV2 and TRBJ1-5; D remains ambiguous. V was cut by 6 bases and J by 0 bases, with 9 bases left in between. The length of the CDR3 is 14 residues. Germline CDR1 is SNHLY and CDR2 is FYNNEI. For the CDR3, the DNA is TGTGCCAGCAGCGGGGTTGATAGCAATCAGCCCCAGCATTTT. Protein: CASSGVDSNQPQHF.

The chain combines TRBV6-1 with TRBJ2-3; 9 bases line up with TRBD2. The junction had 9 bases not matched to a gene; V was cut back by 4 bases and J by 1 base. CDR3 length equals 17 residues. The germline V gene encodes CDR1 MNHNS and CDR2 SASEGT. Here the CDR3 DNA reads TGTGCCAGCAGTGCGGGGCTAGCGGGATGGGGCACAGATACGCAGTATTTT. It codes for CASSAGLAGWGTDTQYF.